This T cell receptor (beta chain) emerged from a study of beta chain features in type 1 diabetes. Study-level results: When Type 1 diabetes patients were examined, their TCRB CDR3s proved moderately but significantly shorter in all four CD4+ subsets.

Expressed TCRB transcripts were sequenced after all isolated RNA was converted to cDNA. Here immunoSEQ multiplex PCR was the method, and the copy in TCRdb shows in-frame clones only, minus some. The sample includes 300,000 to 350,000 clones, around a fifth seen only once; the top ten take roughly 0.045%. This clone was detected a few times. Its antigen is undetermined. The ends lost 9 bases at V and 3 bases at J; junction bases unmatched: 6. This CDR3 contains 13 residues. Germline V gene lookup returns CDR1 SNHLY and CDR2 FYNNEI. The sequencing sample was made of naive CD4+ T cells from blood. This chain joins TRBV2 and TRBJ2-3; 7 bases align to TRBD1. This receptor was obtained from a woman under 30 in good health. CDR3 residues: CASRQGVTDTQYF. The CDR3 coding sequence is TGTGCCAGTCGACAGGGAGTAACAGATACGCAGTATTTT.